The rows below give T cell receptor beta chains drawn from one sample of a study of T cells in Graves' hyperthyroidism and ophthalmopathy. One entry per CDR3 protein, called by TCRdb with MiXCR from the multiplex PCR reads. The data contain around 350,000 distinct CDR3 sequences, roughly 19% of them singletons. The source material was blood. All receptors come from a woman aged 18-29 years with Graves' hyperthyroidism. Both conserved end residues are part of each CDR3. The D gene is left open where the match is weak. The listing skips clone size in some rows; elsewhere it reads once, few, many or a size class.

D gene | clone size | J gene | V gene | CDR3 DNA | CDR3 protein
. | . | TRBJ2-7 | TRBV3-1 | TGTGCCAGCAGCCAAGAAATGGGGGGAGCCTACGAGCAGTACTTC | CASSQEMGGAYEQYF
. | . | TRBJ1-2 | TRBV6-5 | TGTGCCAGCAGTTACAGGGGTGATGGGGGGAGCTATGGCTACACCTTC | CASSYRGDGGSYGYTF
TRBD1 | many | TRBJ1-2 | TRBV19 | TGTGCCAGTAGTACGCGGGACAGACAAAATGGCTACACCTTC | CASSTRDRQNGYTF
. | . | TRBJ2-5 | TRBV12-3/TRBV12-4 | TGTGCCAGCACCGGGACATCCTTGGAGACCCAGTACTTC | CASTGTSLETQYF
TRBD2 | few | TRBJ2-5 | TRBV19 | TGTGCCAGTAGAGCCCTGGGGGGGCAAGAGACCCAGTACTTC | CASRALGGQETQYF
. | few | TRBJ2-7 | TRBV7-2 | TGTGCCAGCAGCTTAGCAACCGGGCAAGCAAGCGAGCAGTACTTC | CASSLATGQASEQYF
. | many | TRBJ2-5 | TRBV29-1 | TGCAGCGTCATGAGAGCAGAAGAGACCCAGTACTTC | CSVMRAEETQYF
. | many | TRBJ2-5 | TRBV20-1 | TGCAGTGCTAGAGAATTGGGAAGCCGGGAGACCCAGTACTTC | CSARELGSRETQYF
. | many | TRBJ1-1 | TRBV2 | TGTGCCAGCAGTAACAGCTTCCGAGGCACTGAAGCTTTCTTT | CASSNSFRGTEAFF
TRBD1 | . | TRBJ1-5 | TRBV2 | TGTGCCAGCAGTACGGACAGGGAGGGCCCGAATCAGCCCCAGCATTTT | CASSTDREGPNQPQHF
TRBD1 | many | TRBJ1-2 | TRBV20-1 | TGCAGTGCTAGAGATTATGGGGGGACAGCCTATGGCTACACCTTC | CSARDYGGTAYGYTF
. | few | TRBJ2-7 | TRBV20-1 | TGCAGTGCTAGTGGGTGGGGAATCCGGAACTACGAGCAGTACTTC | CSASGWGIRNYEQYF
. | . | TRBJ2-5 | TRBV10-3 | TGTGCCATCAGTCCGACCGGGAAGTTTGGCAGAGTACAAGAGACGGAGTACTTC | CAISPTGKFGRVQETEYF
. | many | TRBJ1-1 | TRBV18 | TGTGCCAGCTCACCCGAGGGCACTGAAGCTTTCTTT | CASSPEGTEAFF
TRBD1 | many | TRBJ1-2 | TRBV6-5 | TGTGCCAGCAGTTACTCGCAGGGGGGAGGATATGGCTACACCTTC | CASSYSQGGGYGYTF
. | many | TRBJ2-7 | TRBV19 | TGTGCCAGTAGTTTTGGGGCAACCAGCTACGAGCAGTACTTC | CASSFGATSYEQYF
. | few | TRBJ1-5 | TRBV19 | TGTGCCAGTAGTATCAACAGGGAAGATAGGCAGCCCCAGCATTTT | CASSINREDRQPQHF
. | many | TRBJ1-2 | TRBV11-2 | TGTGCCAGCAGCACTCCGGGAATCAAGCAGACTGGCTACACCTTC | CASSTPGIKQTGYTF
. | many | TRBJ1-1 | TRBV29-1 | TGCAGCGTTGACGTGAACACTGAAGCTTTCTTT | CSVDVNTEAFF
. | many | TRBJ2-7 | TRBV6-1 | TGTGCCAGCAGTGGAGGAAGGATTGACGAGCAGTACTTC | CASSGGRIDEQYF
. | many | TRBJ2-5 | TRBV29-1 | TGCAGCGTTGAAGATCAAGTACAAGAGACCCAGTACTTC | CSVEDQVQETQYF
. | many | TRBJ2-7 | TRBV6-5 | TGTGCCAGCAGTTACTCGAGCGCAGGGGTAATTGGTGAGCAGTACTTC | CASSYSSAGVIGEQYF
TRBD1 | many | TRBJ2-2 | TRBV6-5 | TGTGCCAGCAGGGGGACAGGGTTTAGAAACACCGGGGAGCTGTTTTTT | CASRGTGFRNTGELFF
. | many | TRBJ1-2 | TRBV30 | TGTGCCTGGAGTGCGATAGGGGACGGCTATGGCTACACCTTC | CAWSAIGDGYGYTF
. | . | TRBJ2-7 | TRBV7-8 | TGTGCCAGCAGCCCTAAAGGGGATGGATACGAGCAGTACTTC | CASSPKGDGYEQYF
. | . | TRBJ1-2 | TRBV20-1 | TGCAGTGCTAGACCCGGGCAGAAAGTCTATGGCTACACCTTC | CSARPGQKVYGYTF
TRBD1 | many | TRBJ1-2 | TRBV12-3/TRBV12-4 | TGTGCCAGCAACCGACAGGGATCGGGCTACACCTTC | CASNRQGSGYTF
. | few | TRBJ1-1 | TRBV24-1 | TGTGCCACCAGTGACCTCTTCGGGGAAGCTTTCTTT | CATSDLFGEAFF
TRBD2 | many | TRBJ2-7 | TRBV6-5 | TGTGCCAGCAGTTACGGGGTAGCGGGGAGATACGAGCAGTACTTC | CASSYGVAGRYEQYF
. | many | TRBJ2-2 | TRBV12-3/TRBV12-4 | TGTGCCAGCAGCCAACCCTCACCCGGGGAGCTGTTTTTT | CASSQPSPGELFF
. | . | TRBJ1-5 | TRBV6-4 | TGTGCCAGCAGTCCGGGGGCAGAGGGCAATCAGCCCCAGCATTTT | CASSPGAEGNQPQHF
. | many | TRBJ1-1 | TRBV6-5 | TGTGCCAGCAGTTACTCCAGTCCGCTGGAAGCTTTCTTT | CASSYSSPLEAFF
. | many | TRBJ1-1 | TRBV10-3 | TGTGCCATCAGCCTAGACAAGGCTGAAGCTTTCTTT | CAISLDKAEAFF
. | many | TRBJ2-7 | TRBV10-3 | TGTGCCATCAGAGTACAGGGCAGCTACGAGCAGTACTTC | CAIRVQGSYEQYF
. | many | TRBJ2-5 | TRBV7-8 | TGTGCCAGCAGCCCACAGGACTATAATTCTTACCAAGAGACCCAGTACTTC | CASSPQDYNSYQETQYF
TRBD1 | many | TRBJ2-7 | TRBV12-3/TRBV12-4 | TGTGCCAGCAGTTTTGACAGGGCCCGTGAGCAGTACTTC | CASSFDRAREQYF
. | many | TRBJ2-5 | TRBV6-1 | TGTGCCACCGCAGGAGGGGGGGCCGGAGCGGAGACCCAGTACTTC | CATAGGGAGAETQYF
. | many | TRBJ2-3 | TRBV7-3 | TGTGCCAGCAGAAAGGACAGCTCCGGTCCGCAGTATTTT | CASRKDSSGPQYF
TRBD1 | many | TRBJ2-5 | TRBV28 | TGTGCCAGCAGTAAATGGGACAGGGTTGAGACCCAGTACTTC | CASSKWDRVETQYF
. | . | TRBJ1-5 | TRBV3-1 | TGTGCCAGCAGCCAAGGAAGGCTGAGGGATTGGCCCCAGCATTTT | CASSQGRLRDWPQHF
TRBD1 | many | TRBJ1-5 | TRBV27 | TGTGCCAGCAGTCCGGACAGGCCGGGCAATCAGCCCCAGCATTTT | CASSPDRPGNQPQHF
TRBD1 | many | TRBJ2-3 | TRBV24-1 | TGTGCCACCGCGGACAGGGGGCACACAGATACGCAGTATTTT | CATADRGHTDTQYF
. | . | TRBJ2-7 | TRBV28 | TGTGCCAGCAGTTTATGGGTGACCGAAACCTACGAGCAGTACTTC | CASSLWVTETYEQYF
TRBD1 | many | TRBJ1-5 | TRBV10-3 | TGTGCCATCAGTCCAGGGGGCGCGAATCAGCCCCAGCATTTT | CAISPGGANQPQHF
TRBD2 | . | TRBJ2-5 | TRBV5-6 | TGTGCCAGCAGCTTATATCTAGCGGGGGCAAACCAAGAGACCCAGTACTTC | CASSLYLAGANQETQYF